The TCR beta chain described here comes from a study of Graves' ophthalmopathy and Graves' hyperthyroidism. The V and J ends lost 0 bases and 1 base, in that order; junction bases with no gene match: 6. The CDR3 is 17 residues long. The germline V gene has CDR1 MNHEY and CDR2 SVGEGT. Using RNA transcripts, the TCR beta CDR3 regions were amplified. Second-round multiplex PCR came after first-round RT-PCR with HTBI primers. A single record per CDR3 protein comes from TCRdb applying MiXCR to the multiplex PCR reads. The sample holds around 400,000 distinct CDR3 sequences, roughly 21% seen once. This clonotype appeared many times.

Sequencing was done on a sample of peripheral blood. The V call is TRBV6-2 or TRBV6-3, the J call TRBJ2-5; 9 bases are shared with TRBD2. This clonotype was obtained from a woman younger than 30 with stable Graves' hyperthyroidism. The chain's CDR3 is CASSYSGTSRIQETQYF. CDR3 DNA: TGTGCCAGCAGTTACTCTGGGACTAGCAGAATCCAAGAGACCCAGTACTTC.